A selection of T cell receptor beta chains follows, all from one sample in a study of identical twins. Each CDR3 protein is one row after TCRdb ran MiXCR on the 5' RACE reads. In the table there are nearly 900,000 distinct CDR3 sequences, roughly an eighth of which are singletons. These same records also appear under a second study, on yellow fever vaccine responses in identical twins.

Material for sequencing was PBMCs. All receptors derive from a young woman in good health. CDR3s include the opening cysteine and the closing phenylalanine or tryptophan. Fields, in order: CDR3 DNA, CDR3 protein, D gene, V gene, J gene, clone size. The D gene is left open where the match is weak. Size values are once, few and many counts, or a class for expanded clones, and some rows have none.

CDR3nt: TGTGCCATCAGTGAGTCGGGGGAGCAATCTAACTATGGCTACACCTTC; CDR3aa: CAISESGEQSNYGYTF; d_gene: NA; v_gene: TRBV10-3; j_gene: TRBJ1-2; abundance: few
CDR3nt: TGTGCCACCAGCAGAGATGGGACAGCGGGGGTAACAGATACGCAGTATTTT; CDR3aa: CATSRDGTAGVTDTQYF; d_gene: NA; v_gene: TRBV15; j_gene: TRBJ2-3; abundance: many
CDR3nt: TGTGCCACCAGCGGCCCGGGCTATGGCTACACCTTC; CDR3aa: CATSGPGYGYTF; d_gene: NA; v_gene: TRBV24-1; j_gene: TRBJ1-2; abundance: many
CDR3nt: TGCAGTGCTAGAGCGGGGCATTCTGAAGCTTTCTTT; CDR3aa: CSARAGHSEAFF; d_gene: NA; v_gene: TRBV20-1; j_gene: TRBJ1-1; abundance: NA
CDR3nt: TGTGCCAGCAGTCCCGTCTGGACAGGGGCGATGAACACTGAAGCTTTCTTT; CDR3aa: CASSPVWTGAMNTEAFF; d_gene: TRBD1; v_gene: TRBV12-3/TRBV12-4; j_gene: TRBJ1-1; abundance: NA
CDR3nt: TGTGTCAGCAGTGAACAACGGGCGAACACTGAAGCTTTCTTT; CDR3aa: CVSSEQRANTEAFF; d_gene: NA; v_gene: TRBV2; j_gene: TRBJ1-1; abundance: few
CDR3nt: TGCGCCAGCAGACCTAATAGCGGGATAAGACAGAATGAGCAGTTCTTC; CDR3aa: CASRPNSGIRQNEQFF; d_gene: TRBD2; v_gene: TRBV10-2; j_gene: TRBJ2-1; abundance: many
CDR3nt: TGTGCCAGCAGAGGTTCCGCGGGACTAGCGGGAGGTTATAACACCGGGGAGCTGTTTTTT; CDR3aa: CASRGSAGLAGGYNTGELFF; d_gene: TRBD2; v_gene: TRBV9; j_gene: TRBJ2-2; abundance: NA
CDR3nt: TGTGCTAGTGGTCACGCCCCCGGGACAGTTATCTACGAGCAGTACTTC; CDR3aa: CASGHAPGTVIYEQYF; d_gene: TRBD1; v_gene: TRBV12-5; j_gene: TRBJ2-7; abundance: few
CDR3nt: TGTGCCAGCAGCTCCCAAGGTTTAGCTTTCTTT; CDR3aa: CASSSQGLAFF; d_gene: NA; v_gene: TRBV7-9; j_gene: TRBJ1-1; abundance: NA
CDR3nt: TGCGCCAGCAGCATAAGGACGGAGCCATACAATGAGCAGTTCTTC; CDR3aa: CASSIRTEPYNEQFF; d_gene: NA; v_gene: TRBV5-1; j_gene: TRBJ2-1; abundance: few
CDR3nt: TGTGCCAGCAGCACGCATTCGACAGGAAACAATGAGCAGTTCTTC; CDR3aa: CASSTHSTGNNEQFF; d_gene: NA; v_gene: TRBV6-1; j_gene: TRBJ2-1; abundance: NA
CDR3nt: TGTGCCAGCTCCACTAGCGGGGGACCTAACACCGGGGAGCTGTTTTTT; CDR3aa: CASSTSGGPNTGELFF; d_gene: TRBD2; v_gene: TRBV9; j_gene: TRBJ2-2; abundance: few
CDR3nt: TGCAGTGCTAGGAAACCCTCAGATACGCAGTATTTT; CDR3aa: CSARKPSDTQYF; d_gene: NA; v_gene: TRBV20-1; j_gene: TRBJ2-3; abundance: NA
CDR3nt: TGTGCCACCAGCAGAGTTGGCTTTGGGGCCAACGTCCTGACTTTC; CDR3aa: CATSRVGFGANVLTF; d_gene: NA; v_gene: TRBV15; j_gene: TRBJ2-6; abundance: few
CDR3nt: TGTGCCATTACCGGGCTAACGGATTACAATGAGCAGTTCTTC; CDR3aa: CAITGLTDYNEQFF; d_gene: NA; v_gene: TRBV7-9; j_gene: TRBJ2-1; abundance: NA
CDR3nt: TGTGCCAGCAGCCACATTGGAGCGGGGCCCACCGGGGAGCTGTTTTTT; CDR3aa: CASSHIGAGPTGELFF; d_gene: TRBD2; v_gene: TRBV3-1; j_gene: TRBJ2-2; abundance: NA
CDR3nt: TGTGCCAGCAAGTGGAGCCAAGCGGGAGCTGAGCAGTTCTTC; CDR3aa: CASKWSQAGAEQFF; d_gene: TRBD2; v_gene: TRBV6-1; j_gene: TRBJ2-1; abundance: NA
CDR3nt: TGTGCCAGCAGCCCCACAGGGACGTACCAAGAGACCCAGTACTTC; CDR3aa: CASSPTGTYQETQYF; d_gene: NA; v_gene: TRBV27; j_gene: TRBJ2-5; abundance: many
CDR3nt: TGTGCCAGCAGCTTAACGGGGACTAGCGGGAGGGCTGAGCAGTACTTC; CDR3aa: CASSLTGTSGRAEQYF; d_gene: TRBD2; v_gene: TRBV7-9; j_gene: TRBJ2-7; abundance: NA
CDR3nt: TGTGCCAGCAGTTACGGGGGAGCCAAAAACATTCAGTACTTC; CDR3aa: CASSYGGAKNIQYF; d_gene: NA; v_gene: TRBV6-5; j_gene: TRBJ2-4; abundance: NA
CDR3nt: TGTGCCAGCAGCCAAGGTGGCAATCAGCCCCAGCATTTT; CDR3aa: CASSQGGNQPQHF; d_gene: NA; v_gene: TRBV3-1; j_gene: TRBJ1-5; abundance: many
CDR3nt: TGTGCCAGCAGTGATCGAACCGGGACTAGCGGGAAAGAGACCCAGTACTTC; CDR3aa: CASSDRTGTSGKETQYF; d_gene: TRBD2; v_gene: TRBV2; j_gene: TRBJ2-5; abundance: NA